Sequencing of this T cell receptor (beta chain) was carried out in a study of vaccination effects on CD4 cells after COVID-19. Study-level information: Following the second dose by a median of 72 days, the post-vaccine samples were obtained.

In the ViraFEST assay, antigen-specific CD4+ clonotypes were identified by expansion after peptide-pool stimulation. Scientists isolated CD4+ T cells after a roughly 10-day culture period ended. Two doses of BNT162b2 or mRNA-1273 vaccine were administered to participants. IL-2 medium was substituted for half the medium on days 3 and 7. There are 11 residues in the CDR3. From germline, CDR1 is KGHSH and CDR2 LQKENI. Data came from immunoSEQ multiplex PCR; TCRdb stores just in-frame clones and leaves some out. The data show roughly 70,000 clones, around 74% seen once. This clone was recorded a few times. The antigen is unknown.

This clonotype was sampled from a human donor who received a COVID-19 vaccine. J is TRBJ2-7 and V is TRBV18; D might be TRBD1 (6 bases). Here the sequenced sample was CD4+ T cells from PBMCs cultured with HCoV-229E spike peptides, taken after COVID-19 vaccination. The CDR3 region is CASSHLTGCGV. The DNA for the CDR3 is TGTGCCAGCTCACATCTGACAGGTTGTGGCGTC.